The clone carrying this T cell receptor beta chain was seen ten or more times. Antigen unknown. This sample is part of a study of CD8 T cells in ankylosing spondylitis. Construction of TCR beta libraries was performed using quantitative 5'-RACE with molecular barcodes. TCRdb used MiXCR to reprocess the 5' RACE reads, holding one entry per CDR3 protein. The repertoire consists of 200,000 to 300,000 distinct CDR3 sequences, with around 9.2% occurring once and the leading ten covering nearly 7%. The J segment lost 6 bases and the V segment lost 0 bases, leaving 4 bases of the junction unmatched. CDR3 size: 15 residues. CDR1 SEHNR and CDR2 FQNEAQ come from the germline V gene (reference sequence). Broader study findings: Relatively rare in peripheral blood, disease-linked clones were also CD8+.

The TCR sequence derives from a male donor with ankylosing spondylitis or in good health (not recorded which). The chain joins TRBV7-9 to TRBJ1-2; 10 nucleotides agree with TRBD1. The sequenced sample was blood, either unsorted or a sorted T cell fraction (not recorded which). CDR3 coding DNA: TGTGCCAGCAGCTTAGCCCGACAGGGGGCGGATGGCTACACCTTC. It specifies CASSLARQGADGYTF.